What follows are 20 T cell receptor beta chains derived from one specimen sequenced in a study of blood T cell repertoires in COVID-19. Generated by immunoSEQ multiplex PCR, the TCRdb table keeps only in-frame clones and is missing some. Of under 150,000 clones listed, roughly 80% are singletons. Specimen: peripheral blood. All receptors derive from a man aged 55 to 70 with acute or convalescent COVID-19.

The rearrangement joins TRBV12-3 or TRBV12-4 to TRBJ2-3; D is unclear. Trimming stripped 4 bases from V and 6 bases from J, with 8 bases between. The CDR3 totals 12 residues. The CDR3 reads CASSSEPDTQYF. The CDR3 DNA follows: TGTGCCAGCAGTTCGGAGCCGGATACGCAGTATTTT.

The CDR3 loop reads CASSLPSGQGDRTYEQYF. CDR3 bases: TGTGCCAGCAGCCTACCAAGCGGACAGGGAGACAGAACCTACGAGCAGTACTTC. V and J are TRBV7-8 and TRBJ2-7, with 8 bases matching TRBD1. Trimming took 5 bases from V and 2 from J; bases not matched to a gene: 17. Looked up from germline, CDR1 is SGHVS and CDR2 is FQNEAQ. There are 18 residues in the CDR3.

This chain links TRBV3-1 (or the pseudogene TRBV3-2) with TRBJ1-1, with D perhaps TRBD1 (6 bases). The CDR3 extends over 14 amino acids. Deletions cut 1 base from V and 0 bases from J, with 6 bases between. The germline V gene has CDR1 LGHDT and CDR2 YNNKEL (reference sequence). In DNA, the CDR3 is TGTGCCAGCAGCCAAGGACAGGTGAACACTGAAGCTTTCTTT. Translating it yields CASSQGQVNTEAFF.

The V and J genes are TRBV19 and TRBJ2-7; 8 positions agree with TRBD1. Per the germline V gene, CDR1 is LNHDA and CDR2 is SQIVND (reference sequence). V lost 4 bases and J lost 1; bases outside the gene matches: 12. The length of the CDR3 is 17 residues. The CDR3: CASSTGGGGQGSYEQYF. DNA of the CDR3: TGTGCCAGTAGTACTGGGGGAGGTGGACAGGGATCCTACGAGCAGTACTTC. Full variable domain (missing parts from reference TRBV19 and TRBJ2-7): DGGITQSPKYLFRKEGQNVTLSCEQNLNHDAMYWYRQDPGQGLRLIYYSQIVNDFQKGDIAEGYSVSREKKESFPLTVTSAQKNPTAFYLCASSTGGGGQGSYEQYFGPGTRLTVT.

CDR3 amino acids: CASSADRPDYGYTF. Here the CDR3 DNA reads TGCGCCAGCAGCGCAGACAGGCCCGACTATGGCTACACCTTC. The chain combines TRBV5-1 with TRBJ1-2; D is perhaps TRBD1 (6 bases). Germline CDR1 is SGHRS and CDR2 is YFSETQ. Trimming took 4 bases from V and 3 from J, leaving 13 bases between them. The CDR3 contains 14 residues.

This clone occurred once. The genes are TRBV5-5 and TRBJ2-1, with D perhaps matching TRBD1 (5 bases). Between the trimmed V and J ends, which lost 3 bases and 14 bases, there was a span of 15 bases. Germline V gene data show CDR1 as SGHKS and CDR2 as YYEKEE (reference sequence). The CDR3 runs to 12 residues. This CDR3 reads CASSWGEVAEFF. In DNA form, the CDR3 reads TGTGCCAGCAGCTGGGGCGAGGTGGCGGAGTTCTTC.

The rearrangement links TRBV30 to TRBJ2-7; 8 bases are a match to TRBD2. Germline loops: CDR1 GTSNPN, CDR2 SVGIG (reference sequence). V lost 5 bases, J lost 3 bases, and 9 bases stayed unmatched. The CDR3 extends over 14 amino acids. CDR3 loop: CAWHKSGGVYEQYF. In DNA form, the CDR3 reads TGTGCCTGGCATAAATCCGGGGGGGTCTACGAGCAGTACTTC. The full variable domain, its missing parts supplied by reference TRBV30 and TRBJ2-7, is SQTIHQWPATLVQPVGSPLSLECTVEGTSNPNLYWYRQAAGRGLQLLFYSVGIGQISSEVPQNLSASRPQDRQFILSSKKLLLSDSGFYLCAWHKSGGVYEQYFGPGTRLTVT.

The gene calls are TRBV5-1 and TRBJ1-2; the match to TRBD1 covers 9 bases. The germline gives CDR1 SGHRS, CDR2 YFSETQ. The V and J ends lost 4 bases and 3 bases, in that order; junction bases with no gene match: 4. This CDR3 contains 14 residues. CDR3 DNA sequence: TGCGCCAGCAGCGTGACAGGGGGAGACTATGGCTACACCTTC. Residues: CASSVTGGDYGYTF.

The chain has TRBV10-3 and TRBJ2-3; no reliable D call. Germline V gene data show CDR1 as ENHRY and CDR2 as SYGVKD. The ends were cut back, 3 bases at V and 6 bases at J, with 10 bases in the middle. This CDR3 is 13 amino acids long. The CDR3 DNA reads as TGTGCCATCAGTGAAACGACGGAGGATACGCAGTATTTT. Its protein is CAISETTEDTQYF.

CDR3 bases: TGTGCCGCGGGACAGGTGGAATATGGCTACACCTTC. Encoded protein: CAAGQVEYGYTF. The chain joins TRBV3-1 (or the pseudogene TRBV3-2) to TRBJ1-2; 8 nucleotides align to TRBD1. Germline CDR1 LGHDT, CDR2 YNNKEL (reference sequence). This CDR3 has 12 amino acids. The V gene end was trimmed by 11 bases and the J gene end by 5 bases; junction bases not matched to a gene: 7.

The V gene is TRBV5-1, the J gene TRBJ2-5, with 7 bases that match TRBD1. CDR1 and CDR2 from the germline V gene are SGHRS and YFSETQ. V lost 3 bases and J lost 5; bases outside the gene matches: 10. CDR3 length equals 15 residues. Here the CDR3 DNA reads TGCGCCAGCAGCTCAGGTGACAGGGTCGGGGAGACCCAGTACTTC. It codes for CASSSGDRVGETQYF.

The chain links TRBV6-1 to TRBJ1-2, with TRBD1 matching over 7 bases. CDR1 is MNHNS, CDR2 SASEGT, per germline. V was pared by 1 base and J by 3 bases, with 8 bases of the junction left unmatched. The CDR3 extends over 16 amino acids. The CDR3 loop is CASSEDLRGYDYGYTF. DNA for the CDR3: TGTGCCAGCAGTGAAGACCTCAGGGGGTACGACTATGGCTACACCTTC.

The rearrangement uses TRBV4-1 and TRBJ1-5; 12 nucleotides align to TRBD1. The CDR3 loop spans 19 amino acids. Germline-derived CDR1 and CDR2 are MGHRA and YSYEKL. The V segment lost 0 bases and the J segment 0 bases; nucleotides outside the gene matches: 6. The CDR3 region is CASSQDGGQGANSNQPQHF. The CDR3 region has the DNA TGCGCCAGCAGCCAAGATGGGGGACAGGGGGCAAATAGCAATCAGCCCCAGCATTTT.

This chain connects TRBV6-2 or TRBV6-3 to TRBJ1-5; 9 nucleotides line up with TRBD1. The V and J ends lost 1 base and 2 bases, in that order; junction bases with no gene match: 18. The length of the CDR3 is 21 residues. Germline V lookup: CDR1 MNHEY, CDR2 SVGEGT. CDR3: CASSYYVSQIRDREGNQPQHF. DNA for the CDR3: TGTGCCAGCAGTTACTATGTAAGTCAAATCCGGGACAGGGAAGGCAATCAGCCCCAGCATTTT.

The CDR3 DNA reads TGTGCCAGCAGTTACAACCGGGACAGGATTCAGCCCCAGCATTTT. It codes for CASSYNRDRIQPQHF. This chain links TRBV6-2 or TRBV6-3 with TRBJ1-5, with TRBD1 matching over 8 bases. Per germline, CDR1 MNHEY and CDR2 SVGEGT. V shed 2 bases, J shed 6 bases, and the junction held 6 bases outside the gene matches. This CDR3 comprises 15 residues.

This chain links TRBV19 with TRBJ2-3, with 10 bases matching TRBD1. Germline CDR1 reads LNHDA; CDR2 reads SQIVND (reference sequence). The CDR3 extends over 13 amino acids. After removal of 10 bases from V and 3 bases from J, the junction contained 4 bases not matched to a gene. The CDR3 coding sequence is TGTGCCACCCGGGACAGGGGAACAGATACGCAGTATTTT. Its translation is CATRDRGTDTQYF.

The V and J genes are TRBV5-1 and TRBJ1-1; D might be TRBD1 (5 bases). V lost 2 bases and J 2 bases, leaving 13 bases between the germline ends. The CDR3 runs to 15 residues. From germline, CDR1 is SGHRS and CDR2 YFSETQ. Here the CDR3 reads CASSLSGLRNTEAFF. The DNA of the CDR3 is TGCGCCAGCAGCTTATCGGGACTCCGAAACACTGAAGCTTTCTTT. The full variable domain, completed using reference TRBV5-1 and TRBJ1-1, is KAGVTQTPRYLIKTRGQQVTLSCSPISGHRSVSWYQQTPGQGLQFLFEYFSETQRNKGNFPGRFSGRQFSNSRSEMNVSTLELGDSALYLCASSLSGLRNTEAFFGQGTRLTVV.

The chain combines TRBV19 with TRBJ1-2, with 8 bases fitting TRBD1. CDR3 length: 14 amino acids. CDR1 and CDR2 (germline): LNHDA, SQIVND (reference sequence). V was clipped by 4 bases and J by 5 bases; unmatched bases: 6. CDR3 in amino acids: CASSTRTGRYGYTF. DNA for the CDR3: TGTGCCAGTAGTACCCGGACAGGGAGGTATGGCTACACCTTC.

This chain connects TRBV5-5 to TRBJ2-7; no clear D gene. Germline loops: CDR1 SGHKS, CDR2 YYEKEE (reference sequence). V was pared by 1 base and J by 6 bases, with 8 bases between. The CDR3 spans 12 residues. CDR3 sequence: CASSLSQIEQYF. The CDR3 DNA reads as TGTGCCAGCAGCTTGAGCCAAATCGAGCAGTACTTC. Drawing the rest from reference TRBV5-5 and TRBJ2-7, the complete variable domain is DAGVTQSPTHLIKTRGQQVTLRCSPISGHKSVSWYQQVLGQGPQFIFQYYEKEERGRGNFPDRFSARQFPNYSSELNVNALLLGDSALYLCASSLSQIEQYFGPGTRLTVT.

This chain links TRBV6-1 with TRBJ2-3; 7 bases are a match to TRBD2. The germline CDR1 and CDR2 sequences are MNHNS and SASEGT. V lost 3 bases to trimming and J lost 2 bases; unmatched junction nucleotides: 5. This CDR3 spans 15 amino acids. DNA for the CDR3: TGTGCCAGCAGTGAGCAGCGGGGATCCACAGATACGCAGTATTTT. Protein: CASSEQRGSTDTQYF.